A selection of T cell receptor beta chains follows, all from one sample in a study of PD-1 blockade in mismatch repair-deficient tumors. TCRdb keeps only in-frame clones here, not all; method: immunoSEQ multiplex PCR. The table lists 120,000 or so clones, 88% of them singletons, with 12% in the top ten. The sequencing here drew on peripheral blood, taken almost 74 weeks after starting pembrolizumab. The source is an adult with mismatch repair-deficient cancer. CDR3s include the opening cysteine and the closing phenylalanine or tryptophan. D genes are given only for firm matches.

D gene	CDR3 length	V gene	J gene	CDR3 DNA	CDR3 protein
.	16	TRBV7-9	TRBJ2-2	TGTGCCAGCAGCTTAAAGAAGGAATGGGACACCGGGGAGCTGTTTTTT	CASSLKKEWDTGELFF
.	15	TRBV5-1	TRBJ2-7	TGCGCCAGCAGCTTGAGGGGAGTCTCGAGCTACGAGCAGTACTTC	CASSLRGVSSYEQYF
TRBD1	15	TRBV6-1	TRBJ2-7	TGTGCCAGCAGTGACCACCGGGACAGGTACTACGAGCAGTACTTC	CASSDHRDRYYEQYF
TRBD1	13	TRBV5-8	TRBJ2-7	TGTGCCACTTCGGACAGGTCCTACTACGAGCAGTACTTC	CATSDRSYYEQYF
.	13	TRBV18	TRBJ2-3	TGTGCCAGCTCACCGGCAGGGTCAGATACGCAGTATTTT	CASSPAGSDTQYF
.	13	TRBV6-1	TRBJ2-7	TGTGCCAGCAGTTCGACTGGCGCCTACGAGCAGTACTTC	CASSSTGAYEQYF
.	13	TRBV6-5	TRBJ2-7	TGTGCCAGCAGTTACTCGGGGACATACGAGCAGTACTTC	CASSYSGTYEQYF
TRBD1	13	TRBV29-1	TRBJ2-3	TGCAGCGCTGATAGGGGGCGTACAGATACGCAGTATTTT	CSADRGRTDTQYF
.	13	TRBV6-6	TRBJ2-1	TGTGCCAGCAGTCCCCGGGACATCACCCGGAGGTTCTTC	CASSPRDITRRFF
.	14	TRBV15	TRBJ2-2	TGTGCCACCAGCGGCCGGAAAGGGGACGGGGAGCTGTTTTTT	CATSGRKGDGELFF
.	14	TRBV6-5	TRBJ1-5	TGTGCCAGCAGTTACTCGGGGGGGCTTCAGCCCCAGCATTTT	CASSYSGGLQPQHF
.	15	TRBV5-4	TRBJ1-4	TGTGCCAGCAGCTTGTCAGGGGCTACTAATGAAAAACTGTTTTTT	CASSLSGATNEKLFF